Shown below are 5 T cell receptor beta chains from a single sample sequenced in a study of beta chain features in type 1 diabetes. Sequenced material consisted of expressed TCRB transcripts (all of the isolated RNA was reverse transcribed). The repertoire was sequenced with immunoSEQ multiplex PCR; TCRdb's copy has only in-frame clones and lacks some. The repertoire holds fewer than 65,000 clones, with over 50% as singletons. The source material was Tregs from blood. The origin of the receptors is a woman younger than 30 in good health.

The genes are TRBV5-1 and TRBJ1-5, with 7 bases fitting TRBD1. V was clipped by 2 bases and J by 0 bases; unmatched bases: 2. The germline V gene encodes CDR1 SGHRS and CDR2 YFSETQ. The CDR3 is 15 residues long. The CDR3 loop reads CASSLGQVSNQPQHF. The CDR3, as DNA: TGCGCCAGCAGCTTAGGACAGGTTAGCAATCAGCCCCAGCATTTT.

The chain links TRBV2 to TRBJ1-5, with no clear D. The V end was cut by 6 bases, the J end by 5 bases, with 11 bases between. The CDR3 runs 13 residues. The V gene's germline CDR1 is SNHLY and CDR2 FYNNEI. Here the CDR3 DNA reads TGTGCCAGCAGCGGAGGGCAGTATCAGCCCCAGCATTTT. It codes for CASSGGQYQPQHF. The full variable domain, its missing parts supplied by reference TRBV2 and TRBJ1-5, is EPEVTQTPSHQVTQMGQEVILRCVPISNHLYFYWYRQILGQKVEFLVSFYNNEISEKSEIFDDQFSVERPDGSNFTLKIRSTKLEDSAMYFCASSGGQYQPQHFGDGTRLSIL.

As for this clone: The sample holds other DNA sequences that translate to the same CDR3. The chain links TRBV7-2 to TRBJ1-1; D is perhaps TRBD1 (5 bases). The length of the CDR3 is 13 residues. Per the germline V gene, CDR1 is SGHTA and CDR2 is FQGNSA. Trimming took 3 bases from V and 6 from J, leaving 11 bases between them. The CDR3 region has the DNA TGTGCCAGCAGCTTTAGGGGATCGGCTGAAGCTTTCTTT. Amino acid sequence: CASSFRGSAEAFF.

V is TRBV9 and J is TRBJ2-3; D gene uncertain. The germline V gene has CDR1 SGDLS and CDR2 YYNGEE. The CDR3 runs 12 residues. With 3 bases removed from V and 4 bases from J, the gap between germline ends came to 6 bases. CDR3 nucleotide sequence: TGTGCCAGCAGCGCCCAATCAGATACGCAGTATTTT. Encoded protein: CASSAQSDTQYF.

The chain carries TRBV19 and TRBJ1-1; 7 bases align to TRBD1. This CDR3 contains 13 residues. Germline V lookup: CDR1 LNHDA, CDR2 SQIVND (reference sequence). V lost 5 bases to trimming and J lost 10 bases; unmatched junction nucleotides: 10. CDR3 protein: CASSARGAGRAFF. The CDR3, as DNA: TGTGCCAGTAGTGCCAGGGGGGCTGGGCGAGCTTTCTTT.